The clone carrying this T cell receptor beta chain was observed a few times. No antigen is known for it. The sample originates from a study of identical twins. Regarding the study as a whole: With monozygotic twins, out-of-frame TCR alpha sharing exceeded what models estimated.

A universal primer site was added by template switching, and unique molecular identifiers were carried by the cDNA. MiXCR was run by TCRdb on the 5' RACE reads, yielding one entry per CDR3 protein. The sample lists fewer than 900,000 distinct CDR3 sequences, over 20% occurring once. The CDR3 is made up of 15 amino acids. Trimming cost V 4 bases and J 10 bases; bases outside gene matches: 7. Germline V gene sequence: CDR1 WSHSY, CDR2 SAAADI. The data were also submitted as part of a second study, on T cells expressing NK-cell markers.

This sequence originates from a woman between 18 and 29 years old in good health. Input material: PBMCs. The chain combines TRBV10-2 with TRBJ2-1; 13 nucleotides agree with TRBD2. CDR3 in amino acids: CASSATSGGAREQFF. CDR3 in DNA: TGCGCCAGCAGTGCTACTAGCGGGGGGGCACGGGAGCAGTTCTTC.